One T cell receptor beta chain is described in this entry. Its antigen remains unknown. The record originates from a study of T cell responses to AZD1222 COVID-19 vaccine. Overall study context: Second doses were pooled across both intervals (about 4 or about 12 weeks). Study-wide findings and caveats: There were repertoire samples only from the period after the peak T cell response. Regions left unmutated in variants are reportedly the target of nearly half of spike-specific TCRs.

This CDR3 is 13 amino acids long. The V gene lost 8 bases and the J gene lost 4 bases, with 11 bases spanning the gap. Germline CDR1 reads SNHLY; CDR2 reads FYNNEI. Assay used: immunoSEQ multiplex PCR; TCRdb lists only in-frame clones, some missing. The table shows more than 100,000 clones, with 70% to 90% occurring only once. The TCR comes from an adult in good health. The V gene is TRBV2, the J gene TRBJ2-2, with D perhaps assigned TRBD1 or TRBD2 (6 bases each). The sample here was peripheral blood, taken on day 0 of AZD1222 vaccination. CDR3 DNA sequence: TGTGCCAGCTCGGGGGCATCCACCGGGGAGCTGTTTTTT. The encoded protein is CASSGASTGELFF.